This TCR beta chain emerged from a study of shared clonotypes between healthy human individuals. Worth noting for this clone: Antigen specificity is unknown.

Donors included only healthy HIV-negative adults lacking recent acute infections or vaccinations. Over several immunoSEQ plates, each subset's genomic DNA was distributed in even portions. Method: immunoSEQ multiplex PCR; TCRdb's copy keeps in-frame clones and lacks some. The sample gives about 1 million clones, roughly 80% of which show up once; 1.4% to 1.5% is in the top ten. The CDR3 is 13 residues long. Trimming took 4 bases from V and 7 from J; bases not matched to a gene: 3. The germline gives CDR1 SNHLY, CDR2 FYNNEI. Study-wide findings and caveats: For naive CD4 cells, approximately 4.8% of clonotypes were shared across four donors. The authors sampled blood alone, and tissue repertoires likely differ.

The chain recombines TRBV2 with TRBJ2-2; 7 positions agree with TRBD2. Sequenced input: memory CD4+ T cells sorted from blood. Indicated subset: CD45RA-negative fraction. This clonotype was obtained from a man aged 18 to 30 in good health. Here the CDR3 reads CASSATSLGELFF. For the CDR3, the DNA is TGTGCCAGCAGTGCGACTAGCCTCGGGGAGCTGTTTTTT. The entire variable domain, with the rest obtained from reference TRBV2 and TRBJ2-2, is as follows: EPEVTQTPSHQVTQMGQEVILRCVPISNHLYFYWYRQILGQKVEFLVSFYNNEISEKSEIFDDQFSVERPDGSNFTLKIRSTKLEDSAMYFCASSATSLGELFFGEGSRLTVL.